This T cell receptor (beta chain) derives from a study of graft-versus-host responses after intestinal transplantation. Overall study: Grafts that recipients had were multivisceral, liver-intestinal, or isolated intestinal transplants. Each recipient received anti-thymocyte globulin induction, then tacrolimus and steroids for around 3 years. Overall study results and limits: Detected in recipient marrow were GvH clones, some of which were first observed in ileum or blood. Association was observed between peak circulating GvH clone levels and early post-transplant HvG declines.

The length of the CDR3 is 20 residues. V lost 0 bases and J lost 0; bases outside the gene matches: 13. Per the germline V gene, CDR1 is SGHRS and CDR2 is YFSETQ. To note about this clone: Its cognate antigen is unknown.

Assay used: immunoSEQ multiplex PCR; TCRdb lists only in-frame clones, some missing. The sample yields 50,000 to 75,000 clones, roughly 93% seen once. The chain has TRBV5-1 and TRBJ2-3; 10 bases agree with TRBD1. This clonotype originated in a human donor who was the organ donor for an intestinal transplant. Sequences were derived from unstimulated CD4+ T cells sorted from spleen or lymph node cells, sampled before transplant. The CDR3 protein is CASSLARTTGTGVSTDTQYF. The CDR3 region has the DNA TGCGCCAGCAGCTTGGCCCGGACAACCGGGACAGGGGTCAGCACAGATACGCAGTATTTT.